This T cell receptor (beta chain) originates from a study of blood T cells in healthy people across ages. The CDR3 is made up of 17 amino acids. The V gene end was trimmed by 3 bases and the J gene end by 2 bases; junction bases not matched to a gene: 9. In germline, CDR1 is SGDLS, CDR2 YYNGEE. Primed by a sample-barcoded 5' primer and a J-beta primer mix, a second PCR proceeded for 7 to 11 cycles. A single record per CDR3 protein comes from TCRdb applying MiXCR to the 5' RACE reads. This sample has 800,000 to 900,000 distinct CDR3 sequences; around 68% occur once, and the top ten carry 28%. The chain joins TRBV9 to TRBJ1-2; TRBD1 matches at 11 bases. Source material: blood. This receptor was identified in a man aged 25-45 years in good health. CDR3 bases: TGTGCCAGCAGCGGAGGACAGGGGGCGCAGGGCAACTATGGCTACACCTTC. Protein product: CASSGGQGAQGNYGYTF.